Listed below are T cell receptor beta chains from one sample, sequenced in a study of T cell responses to AZD1222 COVID-19 vaccine. Sequencing was performed with immunoSEQ multiplex PCR; in TCRdb, only in-frame clones are kept and a portion is missing. The sample lists roughly 80,000 clones, about 90% seen once, with 1.3% to 1.5% in the top ten. Specimen: peripheral blood, collected 28 days after the second AZD1222 dose. The receptors here all came from an adult who received the AZD1222 COVID-19 vaccine. Both conserved end residues are part of each CDR3. The D gene is left open where the match is weak. The listing skips clone size in some rows; elsewhere it reads once, few, many or a size class.

d_gene: TRBD1
abundance: -
j_gene: TRBJ1-2
v_gene: TRBV14
CDR3nt: TGTGCCAGCAGCCAAGCCGCAGGGGGCGAGTATGGCTACACCTTC
CDR3aa: CASSQAAGGEYGYTF

d_gene: -
abundance: -
j_gene: TRBJ1-2
v_gene: TRBV27
CDR3nt: TGTGCCAGCAGTTTAGAGGGAGGGCGAGCAAACTATGGCTACACCTTC
CDR3aa: CASSLEGGRANYGYTF

d_gene: -
abundance: -
j_gene: TRBJ1-3
v_gene: TRBV3-1/TRBV3-2
CDR3nt: TGTGCCAGCACGCGCGAAAGGCTGTCTGGAAACACCATATATTTT
CDR3aa: CASTRERLSGNTIYF

d_gene: -
abundance: -
j_gene: TRBJ1-1
v_gene: TRBV28
CDR3nt: TGTGCCAGCAGTCCAGTGAACACTGAAGCTTTCTTT
CDR3aa: CASSPVNTEAFF

d_gene: -
abundance: once
j_gene: TRBJ2-3
v_gene: TRBV7-8
CDR3nt: TGTGCCAGCAGCCCATGGGGTAGGGCAGATACGCAGTATTTT
CDR3aa: CASSPWGRADTQYF

d_gene: -
abundance: once
j_gene: TRBJ1-2
v_gene: TRBV6-5
CDR3nt: TGTGCCAGCAGTTCAGCCCTAAGGGAGGTCTATGGCTACACCTTC
CDR3aa: CASSSALREVYGYTF

d_gene: -
abundance: -
j_gene: TRBJ1-5
v_gene: TRBV23-1
CDR3nt: TGCGCCAGCAGTCAACCGCCCCTCAGCAGGGAGAATAGCAATCAGCCCCAGCATTTT
CDR3aa: CASSQPPLSRENSNQPQHF

d_gene: -
abundance: -
j_gene: TRBJ1-2
v_gene: TRBV6-5
CDR3nt: TGTGCCAGCAGAAGGTTTGGGACCAACTATGGCTACACCTTC
CDR3aa: CASRRFGTNYGYTF

d_gene: TRBD2
abundance: -
j_gene: TRBJ2-3
v_gene: TRBV9
CDR3nt: TGTGCCAGCAGCAAGGACCCGGGACTAGCCCCAGATACGCAGTATTTT
CDR3aa: CASSKDPGLAPDTQYF

d_gene: -
abundance: -
j_gene: TRBJ1-3
v_gene: TRBV29-1
CDR3nt: TGCAGCGCGACCAACAGGGTTGGAAACACCATATATTTT
CDR3aa: CSATNRVGNTIYF

d_gene: TRBD1
abundance: -
j_gene: TRBJ2-7
v_gene: TRBV7-2
CDR3nt: TGTGCCAGCAGCCCTGGACAGGGACCCTACGAGCAGTACTTC
CDR3aa: CASSPGQGPYEQYF

d_gene: TRBD1
abundance: few
j_gene: TRBJ1-1
v_gene: TRBV5-1
CDR3nt: TGCGCCAGCAGCTCCGTCCTTGTTTTCGGACAGGAGTTGAACACTGAAGCTTTCTTT
CDR3aa: CASSSVLVFGQELNTEAFF

d_gene: TRBD1
abundance: -
j_gene: TRBJ1-5
v_gene: TRBV5-1
CDR3nt: TGCGCCAGCAGCACCGGGACAGGGGGGTATCAGCCCCAGCATTTT
CDR3aa: CASSTGTGGYQPQHF

d_gene: -
abundance: -
j_gene: TRBJ2-2
v_gene: TRBV19
CDR3nt: TGTGCCAGTAAAACGTTCACGGCGAACACCGGGGAGCTGTTTTTT
CDR3aa: CASKTFTANTGELFF

d_gene: -
abundance: -
j_gene: TRBJ1-4
v_gene: TRBV5-1
CDR3nt: TGCGCCAGCAGCACGGACCCCACCGCTAATGAAAAACTGTTTTTT
CDR3aa: CASSTDPTANEKLFF

d_gene: TRBD1
abundance: -
j_gene: TRBJ2-7
v_gene: TRBV28
CDR3nt: TGTGCCAGCAGTCTCTCGGCAGGGGGCAGGGGAACCTACGAGCAGTACTTC
CDR3aa: CASSLSAGGRGTYEQYF

d_gene: TRBD2
abundance: -
j_gene: TRBJ2-1
v_gene: TRBV30
CDR3nt: TGTGCCTGGGTAGCGGGAAATGAGCAGTTCTTC
CDR3aa: CAWVAGNEQFF

d_gene: -
abundance: -
j_gene: TRBJ2-2
v_gene: TRBV6-4
CDR3nt: TGTGCCAGCGGTAATAGTGGCACCGGGGAGCTGTTTTTT
CDR3aa: CASGNSGTGELFF

d_gene: -
abundance: -
j_gene: TRBJ2-6
v_gene: TRBV7-3
CDR3nt: TGTGCCAGCAGCTTGCAGCCCTCTGGGGCCAACGTCCTGACTTTC
CDR3aa: CASSLQPSGANVLTF

d_gene: TRBD1
abundance: -
j_gene: TRBJ1-6
v_gene: TRBV6-2/TRBV6-3
CDR3nt: TGTGCCAGCAGTAACCACGGGACAGGGAGTACACCCCTCCACTTT
CDR3aa: CASSNHGTGSTPLHF

d_gene: TRBD1
abundance: -
j_gene: TRBJ1-4
v_gene: TRBV5-5
CDR3nt: TGTGCCAGCAGCCCCGGGACAGGTTTCGAAAAACTGTTTTTT
CDR3aa: CASSPGTGFEKLFF

d_gene: -
abundance: -
j_gene: TRBJ1-2
v_gene: TRBV7-2
CDR3nt: TGTGCCAGCAGCCCTCTTGACAGGCCTAACTATGGCTACACCTTC
CDR3aa: CASSPLDRPNYGYTF

d_gene: -
abundance: -
j_gene: TRBJ1-2
v_gene: TRBV10-3
CDR3nt: TGTGCCATCAGTGAGTCGGCGGTGGAGGGCTACACCTTC
CDR3aa: CAISESAVEGYTF

d_gene: -
abundance: once
j_gene: TRBJ1-3
v_gene: TRBV19
CDR3nt: TGTGCCAGTAAGAGTATCCGGGGAGAGGGAGGAAACACCATATATTTT
CDR3aa: CASKSIRGEGGNTIYF

d_gene: -
abundance: -
j_gene: TRBJ1-4
v_gene: TRBV5-1
CDR3nt: TGCGCCAGCAGCTCGGCGGGGAGGGGAGGAACTAATGAAAAACTGTTTTTT
CDR3aa: CASSSAGRGGTNEKLFF

d_gene: -
abundance: -
j_gene: TRBJ1-1
v_gene: TRBV6-1
CDR3nt: TGTGCCAGCAGTGAACTATCCGGGGAAGCTTTCTTT
CDR3aa: CASSELSGEAFF

d_gene: TRBD2
abundance: -
j_gene: TRBJ2-3
v_gene: TRBV18
CDR3nt: TGTGCCAGCTCACCACGGGTGTCTAGCGGGGCAGATACGCAGTATTTT
CDR3aa: CASSPRVSSGADTQYF

d_gene: TRBD1
abundance: once
j_gene: TRBJ1-4
v_gene: TRBV10-3
CDR3nt: TGTGCCACCGGAGGAACGGGACAGGGGGCCGTAGGAGGTGAAAAACTGTTTTTT
CDR3aa: CATGGTGQGAVGGEKLFF

d_gene: -
abundance: -
j_gene: TRBJ1-5
v_gene: TRBV6-5
CDR3nt: TGTGCCAGCAGCTCCCGCAATCAGCCCCAGCATTTT
CDR3aa: CASSSRNQPQHF

d_gene: TRBD1
abundance: -
j_gene: TRBJ1-6
v_gene: TRBV28
CDR3nt: TGTGCCAGCAGCCTAGGGGGACAGGCATATAATTCACCCCTCCACTTT
CDR3aa: CASSLGGQAYNSPLHF

d_gene: -
abundance: -
j_gene: TRBJ2-7
v_gene: TRBV7-8
CDR3nt: TGTGCCAGCAGTAAGGACAGAACGGGCGAGCAGTACTTC
CDR3aa: CASSKDRTGEQYF

d_gene: -
abundance: -
j_gene: TRBJ1-6
v_gene: TRBV28
CDR3nt: TGTGCCAGCAGTTTACAGCCGCCTAATTCACCCCTCCACTTT
CDR3aa: CASSLQPPNSPLHF

d_gene: TRBD2
abundance: -
j_gene: TRBJ2-5
v_gene: TRBV9
CDR3nt: TGTGCCAGCAGCGTGGGGAGGGCAGGAACCCAAGAGACCCAGTACTTC
CDR3aa: CASSVGRAGTQETQYF

d_gene: -
abundance: -
j_gene: TRBJ2-5
v_gene: TRBV9
CDR3nt: TGTGCCAGCAGCGTAGGGGCAGAAGAGACCCAGTACTTC
CDR3aa: CASSVGAEETQYF

d_gene: -
abundance: few
j_gene: TRBJ2-7
v_gene: TRBV10-3
CDR3nt: TGTGCCATCAGTTCAAACTACGAGCAGTACTTC
CDR3aa: CAISSNYEQYF

d_gene: TRBD1
abundance: -
j_gene: TRBJ1-2
v_gene: TRBV6-5
CDR3nt: TGTGCCAGCAGTTCTGGACAGGGGGACGGCTACACCTTC
CDR3aa: CASSSGQGDGYTF

d_gene: TRBD1
abundance: -
j_gene: TRBJ1-1
v_gene: TRBV7-9
CDR3nt: TGTGCCAGCAGTTTACAGGGGACGAACACTGAAGCTTTCTTT
CDR3aa: CASSLQGTNTEAFF

d_gene: -
abundance: -
j_gene: TRBJ2-4
v_gene: TRBV7-2
CDR3nt: TGTGCCAGCAGCTTAGCAGCAAACATTCAGTACTTC
CDR3aa: CASSLAANIQYF

d_gene: -
abundance: -
j_gene: TRBJ2-7
v_gene: TRBV11-2
CDR3nt: TGTGCCAGCAGCTCGGGTGGCAGGAGCTCCTACGAGCAGTACTTC
CDR3aa: CASSSGGRSSYEQYF

d_gene: -
abundance: few
j_gene: TRBJ1-5
v_gene: TRBV1
CDR3nt: TGCACCAGCAGCCAAGGATCCCGGGACAGGGGTCCCGATCAGCCCCAGCATTTT
CDR3aa: CTSSQGSRDRGPDQPQHF

d_gene: -
abundance: once
j_gene: TRBJ1-1
v_gene: TRBV11-2
CDR3nt: TGTGCCAGCAGCCGTCCAGGGAGGAGGAACACTGAAGCTTTCTTT
CDR3aa: CASSRPGRRNTEAFF

d_gene: TRBD1
abundance: -
j_gene: TRBJ1-3
v_gene: TRBV28
CDR3nt: TGTGCCAGCAGTTCCCCCGGGACAGGGATTACTGGAAACACCATATATTTT
CDR3aa: CASSSPGTGITGNTIYF

d_gene: TRBD1
abundance: -
j_gene: TRBJ2-7
v_gene: TRBV4-1
CDR3nt: TGCGCCAGCAGCCAAGCCCGGGACAGGGCATCCTACGAGCAGTACTTC
CDR3aa: CASSQARDRASYEQYF

d_gene: TRBD2
abundance: once
j_gene: TRBJ2-7
v_gene: TRBV6-6
CDR3nt: TGTGCCAGCAGTCGATCCGGGACTAGGATCTACGAGCAGTACTTC
CDR3aa: CASSRSGTRIYEQYF

d_gene: TRBD1
abundance: -
j_gene: TRBJ2-7
v_gene: TRBV28
CDR3nt: TGTGCCAGCAGCCTGGACAGGCGCGAGCAGTACTTC
CDR3aa: CASSLDRREQYF

d_gene: TRBD1
abundance: once
j_gene: TRBJ1-3
v_gene: TRBV28
CDR3nt: TGTGCCAGCAGTTCTCCGGGACAGGGGCCTGGAAACACCATATATTTT
CDR3aa: CASSSPGQGPGNTIYF